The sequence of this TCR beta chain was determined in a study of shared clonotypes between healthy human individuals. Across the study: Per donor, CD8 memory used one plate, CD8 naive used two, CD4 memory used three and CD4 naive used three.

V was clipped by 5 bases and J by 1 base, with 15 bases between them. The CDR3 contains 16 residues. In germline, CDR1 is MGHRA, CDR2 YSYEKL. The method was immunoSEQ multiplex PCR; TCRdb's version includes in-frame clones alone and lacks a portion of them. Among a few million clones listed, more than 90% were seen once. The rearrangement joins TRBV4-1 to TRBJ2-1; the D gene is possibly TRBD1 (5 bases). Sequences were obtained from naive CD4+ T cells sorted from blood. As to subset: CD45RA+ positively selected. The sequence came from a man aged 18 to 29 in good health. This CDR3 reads CASSEGVALSYNEQFF. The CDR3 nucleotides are TGCGCCAGCAGCGAAGGGGTGGCTTTATCCTACAATGAGCAGTTCTTC.